The entry below gives a single T cell receptor beta chain sequence along with its context. Its antigen is unknown. V shed 0 bases and J shed 7 bases, with 12 bases lying between them. From germline, CDR1 is MGHRA and CDR2 YSYEKL. This CDR3 contains 15 residues. Here immunoSEQ multiplex PCR was the method, and the copy in TCRdb shows in-frame clones only, minus some. This table holds about 2.4 million clones, just over 90% found once. This specimen belongs to a study of shared clonotypes between healthy human individuals. The study's findings and limits: Clonotypes which were not shared had lower generation probabilities than clonotypes that all four donors shared.

What was sequenced was naive CD4+ T cells sorted from blood. Subset given: CD45RA+ positively selected. This clonotype was obtained from a man younger than 35 in good health. The chain has TRBV4-1 and TRBJ1-4; no firm D call. CDR3 sequence reads: CASSQDLGIGEKLFF. CDR3 coding DNA: TGCGCCAGCAGCCAAGATTTGGGGATCGGTGAAAAACTGTTTTTT.